Listed below are T cell receptor beta chains from one sample, sequenced in a study of T cell repertoires in cytomegalovirus infection. TCRdb re-analysed the reads in MiXCR, keeping a single row per CDR3 protein. The sample shows fewer than 350,000 distinct CDR3 sequences, more than 8% of them seen only once. Sequencing input: PBMCs. These receptors were taken from a human donor in good health (CMV status not recorded). Some clones in this sample may be carry-over from other donors' samples. The CDR3 runs from the conserved cysteine through the conserved F or W. The D gene is left open where the match is weak. A clone size is listed for some rows: how often the clone was seen (once, few, many), or a class if it is expanded.

v_call	d_call	clone_size	j_call	cdr3_aa	cdr3_nt
TRBV24-1	TRBD2	few	TRBJ2-2	CATSDSRLAGETGELFF	TGTGCCACCAGTGATTCTCGACTTGCGGGGGAAACCGGGGAGCTGTTTTTT
TRBV3-1	.	.	TRBJ1-5	CASSQDRGWQPQHF	TGTGCCAGCAGCCAAGATCGGGGTTGGCAGCCCCAGCATTTT
TRBV7-2	.	.	TRBJ2-4	CASSAGGDIQYF	TGTGCCAGCAGCGCAGGGGGGGACATTCAGTACTTC
TRBV10-3	.	few	TRBJ2-1	CAISVGGSYNEQFF	TGTGCCATCAGTGTGGGGGGTTCCTACAATGAGCAGTTCTTC
TRBV7-2	.	.	TRBJ2-7	CASSLGPGTLSYEQYF	TGTGCCAGCAGCTTAGGTCCTGGGACACTCTCCTACGAGCAGTACTTC
TRBV7-2	.	many	TRBJ1-1	CASTLGRGNTEAFF	TGTGCCTCTACTTTGGGCAGGGGGAACACTGAAGCTTTCTTT
TRBV20-1	.	few	TRBJ2-7	CSARGSSYEQYF	TGCAGTGCTAGAGGGAGCTCCTACGAGCAGTACTTC
TRBV29-1	.	many	TRBJ1-5	CSVSRATNQPQHF	TGCAGCGTTTCCAGGGCGACCAATCAGCCCCAGCATTTT
TRBV9	.	.	TRBJ2-3	CASSVGPPDTQYF	TGTGCCAGCAGCGTAGGTCCCCCAGATACGCAGTATTTT
TRBV7-2	.	many	TRBJ2-7	CASSRVTYLANYEQYF	TGTGCCAGCAGCAGGGTGACTTACCTCGCGAACTACGAGCAGTACTTC
TRBV4-2	TRBD2	many	TRBJ2-2	CASSQDPSGGTGELFF	TGTGCCAGCAGCCAAGATCCAAGCGGGGGGACCGGGGAGCTGTTTTTT
TRBV7-3	.	few	TRBJ2-3	CASSLGERPTDTQYF	TGTGCCAGCAGCTTAGGGGAGCGGCCCACAGATACGCAGTATTTT
TRBV19	.	few	TRBJ2-3	CASSMRTGISGTDTQYF	TGTGCCAGTAGTATGCGAACCGGTATCAGTGGCACAGATACGCAGTATTTT
TRBV4-1	TRBD1	few	TRBJ2-2	CASSQDGVGTADTGELFF	TGCGCCAGCAGCCAAGATGGTGTCGGGACAGCCGACACCGGGGAGCTGTTTTTT
TRBV7-9	.	few	TRBJ1-2	CASSSPRTAVKTF	TGTGCCAGCAGCTCACCTCGGACAGCTGTGAAAACCTTC
TRBV5-1	.	many	TRBJ2-6	CASSRTTATSSGANVLTF	TGCGCCAGCAGCCGCACGACAGCCACTAGCTCTGGGGCCAACGTCCTGACTTTC
TRBV2	TRBD1	few	TRBJ1-4	CASRSKQGFEKLFF	TGTGCCAGCAGGAGTAAACAGGGGTTTGAAAAACTGTTTTTT
TRBV9	.	few	TRBJ2-7	CASSVDSVSYEQYF	TGTGCCAGCAGCGTTGACAGCGTCTCCTACGAGCAGTACTTC
TRBV7-8	.	many	TRBJ1-3	CASSYHRVPAGNTIYF	TGTGCCAGCAGCTATCACAGGGTGCCGGCTGGAAACACCATATATTTT
TRBV11-3	.	few	TRBJ2-2	CASSPPRAGELFF	TGTGCCAGCAGCCCCCCCAGGGCCGGGGAGCTGTTTTTT
TRBV5-4	.	many	TRBJ2-2	CAGGREPNTGELFF	TGTGCCGGGGGACGGGAGCCTAACACCGGGGAGCTGTTTTTT
TRBV12-3/TRBV12-4	.	many	TRBJ2-6	CASSTGLGANVLTF	TGTGCCAGCAGTACAGGGTTGGGGGCCAACGTCCTGACTTTC
TRBV6-1	.	many	TRBJ2-7	CASSDPPQSHSYEQYF	TGTGCCAGCAGTGATCCGCCCCAGAGCCATAGCTACGAGCAGTACTTC
TRBV9	.	.	TRBJ2-2	CASSVKQFTGELFF	TGTGCCAGCAGCGTAAAACAGTTCACCGGGGAGCTGTTTTTT
TRBV7-9	.	few	TRBJ2-1	CASSLAFGNEQFF	TGTGCCAGCAGCTTAGCTTTCGGCAATGAGCAGTTCTTC
TRBV7-9	TRBD2	.	TRBJ2-5	CASSSTSRETQYF	TGTGCCAGCAGCTCGACTAGCCGTGAGACCCAGTACTTC
TRBV25-1	.	few	TRBJ2-3	CASSDARGVKDTQYF	TGTGCCAGCAGTGACGCCAGGGGGGTAAAAGATACGCAGTATTTT
TRBV14	.	.	TRBJ1-2	CASSQIGTPEGYTF	TGTGCCAGCAGCCAGATCGGGACGCCTGAGGGCTACACCTTC
TRBV20-1	.	few	TRBJ2-5	CSARDWSPGKQETQYF	TGCAGTGCTAGAGATTGGTCGCCAGGGAAACAAGAGACCCAGTACTTC
TRBV5-1	.	.	TRBJ2-1	CASSLDLLGLAEQFF	TGCGCCAGCAGCTTAGACCTCCTAGGCCTAGCGGAGCAGTTCTTC
TRBV7-6	TRBD2	few	TRBJ2-7	CASSGTAGGRYEQYF	TGTGCCAGCAGCGGTACGGCGGGGGGACGCTACGAGCAGTACTTC
TRBV19	.	.	TRBJ1-6	CASSTTPGSIGSPLHF	TGTGCCAGTAGTACCACCCCCGGCAGTATAGGCTCACCCCTCCACTTT
TRBV6-2/TRBV6-3	.	.	TRBJ2-2	CASSYSRRVDTGELFF	TGTGCCAGCAGTTACTCGAGGCGGGTTGACACCGGGGAGCTGTTTTTT
TRBV7-9	TRBD1	many	TRBJ1-1	CASSLVTGVGAFF	TGTGCCAGCAGCTTAGTCACAGGGGTGGGAGCTTTCTTT
TRBV30	.	few	TRBJ2-7	CAWRIHLVYEQYF	TGTGCCTGGAGGATACATTTAGTCTACGAGCAGTACTTC
TRBV7-9	.	.	TRBJ1-5	CASSSGQFQPQHF	TGTGCCAGCAGCTCCGGACAGTTTCAGCCCCAGCATTTT
TRBV7-2	TRBD1	many	TRBJ2-3	CASSLVWTGGSDTQYF	TGTGCCAGCAGCTTAGTGTGGACAGGGGGCTCAGATACGCAGTATTTT
TRBV7-3	.	many	TRBJ2-1	CASSFGQGRDNEQFF	TGTGCCAGCAGCTTTGGCCAAGGGCGTGACAATGAGCAGTTCTTC
TRBV24-1	TRBD1	many	TRBJ2-1	CATSDAQGDSYNEQFF	TGTGCCACCAGTGACGCACAGGGGGACTCCTACAATGAGCAGTTCTTC
TRBV3-1	.	.	TRBJ2-1	CASRSIDEQFF	TGTGCCAGCAGGAGCATAGATGAGCAGTTCTTC
TRBV7-9	.	many	TRBJ2-1	CASIPGGYNEQFF	TGTGCCAGCATCCCCGGGGGATACAATGAGCAGTTCTTC
TRBV7-4	.	.	TRBJ2-2	CASSLVMNTGELFF	TGTGCCAGCAGCTTAGTAATGAACACCGGGGAGCTGTTTTTT
TRBV7-2	TRBD2	many	TRBJ2-3	CASSSGGVSVDTQYF	TGTGCCAGCAGCAGTGGGGGGGTCTCGGTAGATACGCAGTATTTT
TRBV20-1	.	many	TRBJ1-6	CSAIPGAATYNSPLHF	TGCAGTGCCATCCCGGGAGCAGCCACCTATAATTCACCCCTCCACTTT
TRBV6-5	.	few	TRBJ1-4	CASRGDIPEKLFF	TGTGCCAGCAGGGGAGACATACCCGAAAAACTGTTTTTT
TRBV7-2	.	many	TRBJ2-7	CASSFGRGLSYEQYF	TGTGCCAGCAGCTTTGGCCGGGGTCTTTCCTACGAGCAGTACTTC
TRBV4-3	.	.	TRBJ1-5	CASSQEGGANQPQHF	TGCGCCAGCAGCCAAGAGGGGGGGGCCAATCAGCCCCAGCATTTT
TRBV7-2	.	many	TRBJ2-1	CASSLGPSNNEQFF	TGTGCCAGCAGCTTAGGCCCCTCAAACAATGAGCAGTTCTTC
TRBV7-6	.	.	TRBJ2-3	CASRPGSSGDTQYF	TGTGCCAGCAGACCTGGGTCCTCCGGAGATACGCAGTATTTT
TRBV2	TRBD1	many	TRBJ1-6	CASIWDSSTNSPLHF	TGTGCCAGCATCTGGGACAGTTCGACTAATTCACCCCTCCACTTT
TRBV24-1	.	few	TRBJ1-5	CATSGSSVLQPQHF	TGTGCCACCAGTGGTTCCAGCGTCCTCCAGCCCCAGCATTTT
TRBV7-2	.	many	TRBJ2-1	CASSLTIQGTNEQFF	TGTGCCAGCAGCTTGACCATCCAGGGTACGAATGAGCAGTTCTTC
TRBV20-1	.	few	TRBJ1-4	CSARDQTLKGEKLFF	TGCAGTGCTAGAGATCAGACCCTTAAAGGGGAAAAACTGTTTTTT
TRBV6-2/TRBV6-3	TRBD2	many	TRBJ2-1	CASSPYIAGHSYNEQFF	TGTGCCAGCAGCCCGTACATAGCGGGACACTCCTACAATGAGCAGTTCTTC
TRBV6-1	.	many	TRBJ2-7	CASSDRGYSYEQYF	TGTGCCAGCAGTGACCGGGGCTACTCCTACGAGCAGTACTTC
TRBV6-8	TRBD1	few	TRBJ2-3	CASSYSTGQGRTTDTQYF	TGTGCCAGCAGTTACTCGACAGGACAGGGGCGGACGACAGATACGCAGTATTTT
TRBV24-1	TRBD1	many	TRBJ1-1	CATSSGGQGNTEAFF	TGTGCCACCAGCTCCGGGGGACAGGGAAACACTGAAGCTTTCTTT